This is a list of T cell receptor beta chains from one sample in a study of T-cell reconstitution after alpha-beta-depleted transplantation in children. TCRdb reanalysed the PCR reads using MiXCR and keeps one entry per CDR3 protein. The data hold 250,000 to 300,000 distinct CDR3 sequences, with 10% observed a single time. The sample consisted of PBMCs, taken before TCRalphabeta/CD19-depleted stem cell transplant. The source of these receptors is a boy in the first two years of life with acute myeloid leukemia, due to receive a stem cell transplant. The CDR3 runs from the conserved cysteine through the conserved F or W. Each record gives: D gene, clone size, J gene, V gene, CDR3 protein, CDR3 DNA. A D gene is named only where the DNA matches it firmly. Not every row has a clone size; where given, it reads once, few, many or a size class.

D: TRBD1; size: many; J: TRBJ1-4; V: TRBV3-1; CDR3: CASSPGTGVEKLFF; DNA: TGTGCCAGCAGCCCCGGGACAGGGGTCGAAAAACTGTTTTTT
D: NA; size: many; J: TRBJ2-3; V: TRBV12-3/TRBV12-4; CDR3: CASSLLPDTDTQYF; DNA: TGTGCCAGCAGTTTACTGCCAGACACAGATACGCAGTATTTT
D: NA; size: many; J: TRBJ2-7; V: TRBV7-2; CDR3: CASSPKVPADEQYF; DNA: TGTGCCAGCAGCCCAAAGGTCCCCGCGGACGAGCAGTACTTC
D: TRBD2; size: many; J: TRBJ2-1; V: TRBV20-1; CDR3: CSAREVAGWVSEQFF; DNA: TGCAGTGCTAGAGAGGTAGCGGGGTGGGTGAGTGAGCAGTTCTTC
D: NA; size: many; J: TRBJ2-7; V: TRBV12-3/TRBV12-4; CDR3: CASSNRDGGTYEQYF; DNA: TGTGCCAGCAGCAACCGGGACGGAGGGACCTACGAGCAGTACTTC
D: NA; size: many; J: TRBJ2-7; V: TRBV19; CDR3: CARPGMLYEQYF; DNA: TGTGCCAGGCCTGGGATGCTCTACGAGCAGTACTTC
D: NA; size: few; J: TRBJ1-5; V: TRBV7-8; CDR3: CASSPLKGVSNQPQHF; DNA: TGTGCCAGCAGTCCCCTGAAGGGGGTCAGCAATCAGCCCCAGCATTTT
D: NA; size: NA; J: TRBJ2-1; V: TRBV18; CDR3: CASSPPVSRGDEQFF; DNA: TGTGCCAGCTCACCACCGGTTTCCAGGGGTGATGAGCAGTTCTTC
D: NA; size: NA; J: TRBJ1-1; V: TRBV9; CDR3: CASSPQVRWGTEAFF; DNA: TGTGCCAGCAGCCCCCAAGTTAGGTGGGGAACTGAAGCTTTCTTT
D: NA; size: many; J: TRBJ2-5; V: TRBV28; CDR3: CASRNARSRGDQETQYF; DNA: TGTGCCAGCAGGAACGCGCGTAGCCGCGGGGACCAAGAGACCCAGTACTTC
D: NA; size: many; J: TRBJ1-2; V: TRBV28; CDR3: CASSQRLLSYGYTF; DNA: TGTGCCAGCAGCCAAAGGCTCCTCAGCTATGGCTACACCTTC
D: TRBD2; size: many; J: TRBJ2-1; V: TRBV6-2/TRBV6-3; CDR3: CASSPLAGALKLYNEQFF; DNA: TGTGCCAGCAGTCCGCTAGCGGGAGCCCTCAAACTTTACAATGAGCAGTTCTTC
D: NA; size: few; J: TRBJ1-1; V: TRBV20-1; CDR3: CSAHRENTEAFF; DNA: TGCAGTGCTCACAGGGAGAACACTGAAGCTTTCTTT
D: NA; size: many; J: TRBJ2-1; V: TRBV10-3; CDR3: CAISETLGLLNYNEQFF; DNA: TGTGCCATCAGTGAGACACTCGGGCTCTTAAATTACAATGAGCAGTTCTTC
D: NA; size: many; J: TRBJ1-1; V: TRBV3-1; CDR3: CASSQSRVGTEAFF; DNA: TGTGCCAGCAGCCAAAGTAGGGTGGGAACTGAAGCTTTCTTT
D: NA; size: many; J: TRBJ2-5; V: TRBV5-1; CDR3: CASSLKNRGGQETQYF; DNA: TGCGCCAGCAGCTTGAAGAACAGGGGAGGTCAAGAGACCCAGTACTTC
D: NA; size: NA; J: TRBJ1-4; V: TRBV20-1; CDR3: CSARDHGRVNEKLFF; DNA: TGCAGTGCTAGAGATCACGGACGGGTTAATGAAAAACTGTTTTTT
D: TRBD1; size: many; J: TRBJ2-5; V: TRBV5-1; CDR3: CASSWTDRQETQYF; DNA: TGCGCCAGCAGCTGGACGGACAGGCAAGAGACCCAGTACTTC
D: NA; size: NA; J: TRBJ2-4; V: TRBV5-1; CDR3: CASSVSLAKNIQYF; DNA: TGCGCCAGCAGTGTTAGTCTTGCCAAAAACATTCAGTACTTC
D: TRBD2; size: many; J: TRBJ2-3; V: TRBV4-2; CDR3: CASSLPGLAGGLWADTQYF; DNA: TGTGCCAGCAGCCTTCCGGGACTAGCGGGGGGGCTCTGGGCAGATACGCAGTATTTT
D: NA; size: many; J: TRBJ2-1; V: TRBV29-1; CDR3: CSVEVMGSFNEQFF; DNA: TGCAGCGTAGAGGTCATGGGGTCGTTCAATGAGCAGTTCTTC
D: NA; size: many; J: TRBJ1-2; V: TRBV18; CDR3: CASSPSISGYTF; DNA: TGTGCCAGCTCACCGAGTATAAGTGGCTACACCTTC
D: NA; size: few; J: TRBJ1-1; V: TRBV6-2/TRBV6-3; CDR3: CASRVLQANTEAFF; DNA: TGTGCCAGCAGGGTTTTACAGGCGAACACTGAAGCTTTCTTT